This T cell receptor (beta chain) was recovered during a study of blood T cell repertoires in COVID-19. Background on the study: T cells, B-cell-depleted T cells, or PBMCs supplied cDNA or gDNA.

As processed by the authors: Nucleated cell number was recorded as an estimate derived from reference gene primer amplification. TCRdb's copy holds only in-frame clones and misses some; the assay was immunoSEQ multiplex PCR. V and J calls and clone size come straight from that table; D and trimming were deduced from the DNA. Among some 250,000 clones, 86% were seen once, and the ten largest hold roughly 3.1%. Per the germline V gene, CDR1 is MNHEY and CDR2 is SVGAGI. The CDR3 covers 15 residues. J was trimmed by 6 bases and V by 0 bases; bases with no gene match: 5. Participant reports of clinical history set cohort assignment.

Specimen: PBMCs or T cells enriched from blood (not recorded which). The sequence was collected from a woman aged 40 to 50 with acute COVID-19. V and J are TRBV6-5 and TRBJ2-7, with 10 bases lining up with TRBD2. The DNA of the CDR3 is TGTGCCAGCAGTTACTCGAGAGCGGGAGGGCCCGAGCAGTACTTC. Its translation: CASSYSRAGGPEQYF.